A selection of T cell receptor beta chains follows, all from one sample in a study of identical twins. TCRdb re-analysed the 5' RACE reads in MiXCR, keeping a single row per CDR3 protein. Here the sample spans some 730,000 distinct CDR3 sequences, roughly 18% being singletons. The data also belong to a second study, concerning T cells expressing NK-cell markers.

The sequencing sample was made of PBMCs. Source of these receptors: a woman between 18 and 29 years old in good health. Both conserved end residues are trimmed from each CDR3.

v_call,j_call,cdr3_length,cdr3_aa
TRBV20-1,TRBJ2-7,12,SARPLLATYEQY
TRBV12-3/TRBV12-4,TRBJ1-2,13,ASSLEYFSDYGYT
TRBV5-1,TRBJ2-1,13,ASSLALGKSDEQF
TRBV5-6,TRBJ2-5,13,ASSFYGQEEKTQY
TRBV29-1,TRBJ2-2,12,SVEDRGWAGELF
TRBV3-1,TRBJ1-5,12,ASSRSQGDQPQH
TRBV5-6,TRBJ1-1,12,ASSLGLIRTEAF
TRBV6-2/TRBV6-3,TRBJ2-1,11,ATTTGGTNEQF
TRBV7-2,TRBJ1-2,12,ASSLAGVTGGYT
TRBV5-1,TRBJ2-3,12,ASSGTGDSDTQY
TRBV6-5,TRBJ2-5,11,ASSYSGSKTQY
TRBV3-1,TRBJ2-3,16,ASSQDRSGLADTDTQY
TRBV15,TRBJ2-1,14,ATSGWDRVFNSEQF